The next 24 T cell receptor beta chains were all read from a single sample in a study of T-cell memory formation after mild COVID-19. TCRdb reprocessed the 5' RACE reads with MiXCR, giving one entry per CDR3 protein. The sample holds some 270,000 distinct CDR3 sequences, about 16% seen once. Sequenced sample: PBMCs or a T cell subset sorted from them (not recorded which). The receptors originated from an adult woman who had mild COVID-19 (a few samples of this study predate the infection). Cell type and time point are not known.

This chain joins TRBV10-3 and TRBJ2-5; D is possibly TRBD2 (6 bases). Germline V gene sequence: CDR1 ENHRY, CDR2 SYGVKD. V was trimmed by 8 bases and J by 4 bases, leaving 8 bases between them. The CDR3 is 11 residues long. The CDR3 DNA reads TGTGCCATCGGGCGGGGAGAGACCCAGTACTTC. Its protein is CAIGRGETQYF.

This clonotype was counted at least ten times. This chain links TRBV7-3 with TRBJ2-1, with D unclear. V was trimmed by 1 base and J by 0 bases, leaving 13 bases between them. The length of the CDR3 is 17 residues. Germline V gives CDR1 SGHTA, CDR2 FQGTGA. CDR3 coding DNA: TGTGCCAGCAGCTTAATCCCAGCGAGAAGCTCCTACAATGAGCAGTTCTTC. As protein: CASSLIPARSSYNEQFF.

V gene TRBV6-1 combines with J gene TRBJ2-2; D call uncertain. Germline CDR1 is MNHNS and CDR2 is SASEGT. This CDR3 has 14 amino acids. Trimming left V 5 bases short and J 1 base short, with 8 bases between. The CDR3: CASSLNMNTGELFF. The CDR3 DNA reads as TGTGCCAGCAGTCTCAACATGAACACCGGGGAGCTGTTTTTT.

This clonotype came up a few times. This chain joins TRBV12-3 or TRBV12-4 and TRBJ1-1; 7 bases match TRBD1. The CDR3 contains 14 residues. The V segment lost 6 bases and the J segment 4 bases; nucleotides outside the gene matches: 8. CDR3 sequence (DNA): TGTGCCAGCAGGAAGGACAGGACTAGCACTGAAGCTTTCTTT. Encoded protein: CASRKDRTSTEAFF.

At least ten counts were recorded for this clonotype. V and J are TRBV5-1 and TRBJ2-1; D might be TRBD2 (6 bases). Deletions cut 2 bases from V and 5 bases from J, with 11 bases between. The CDR3 loop spans 14 amino acids. Germline loops: CDR1 SGHRS, CDR2 YFSETQ. CDR3 DNA sequence: TGCGCCAGCAGCTTAGGGAGGATGAACAATGAGCAGTTCTTC. The encoded protein is CASSLGRMNNEQFF.

The genes are TRBV2 and TRBJ1-2; 9 nucleotides line up with TRBD1. CDR3 length: 17 amino acids. Looked up from germline, CDR1 is SNHLY and CDR2 is FYNNEI. Trimming took 4 bases from V and 0 from J; bases not matched to a gene: 9. CDR3 sequence: CASSGTGGARANYGYTF. CDR3 DNA sequence: TGTGCCAGCAGTGGAACAGGGGGCGCGCGGGCTAACTATGGCTACACCTTC. Supplemented by reference TRBV2 and TRBJ1-2, the full variable domain reads EPEVTQTPSHQVTQMGQEVILRCVPISNHLYFYWYRQILGQKVEFLVSFYNNEISEKSEIFDDQFSVERPDGSNFTLKIRSTKLEDSAMYFCASSGTGGARANYGYTFGSGTRLTVV.

The rearrangement uses TRBV15 and TRBJ2-5; no firm D call. CDR3 size: 12 residues. V was pared by 3 bases and J by 0 bases, with 2 bases between. Germline V gene lookup returns CDR1 LNHNV and CDR2 YYDKDF (reference sequence). CDR3 residues: CATSRYQETQYF. CDR3 DNA sequence: TGTGCCACCAGCAGGTACCAAGAGACCCAGTACTTC. The full variable domain, completed using reference TRBV15 and TRBJ2-5, is DAMVIQNPRYQVTQFGKPVTLSCSQTLNHNVMYWYQQKSSQAPKLLFHYYDKDFNNEADTPDNFQSRRPNTSFCFLDIRSPGLGDTAMYLCATSRYQETQYFGPGTRLLVL.

The chain uses TRBV4-3 and TRBJ2-1; TRBD1 agrees at 10 bases. Unmatched junction bases numbered 7, after V lost 0 bases and J lost 8 bases. The CDR3 runs 16 residues. Germline CDR1 is LGHNA and CDR2 is YSLEER. For the CDR3, the DNA is TGCGCCAGCAGCCAAGAACGGACAGGGGGGTTGGATGAGCAGTTCTTC. Its protein is CASSQERTGGLDEQFF.

This chain links TRBV10-3 with TRBJ2-7; D gene unclear. CDR1 is ENHRY, CDR2 SYGVKD, per germline. V was pared by 10 bases and J by 2 bases, with 3 bases between. CDR3 length: 9 residues. The CDR3 DNA sequence: TGTGCCACTCCCTACGAGCAGTACTTC. Protein sequence: CATPYEQYF.

In its sample, this clonotype was seen a few times. The rearrangement joins TRBV7-3 to TRBJ2-7, with 9 nucleotides matching TRBD2. Germline lookup yields CDR1 SGHTA and CDR2 FQGTGA. The CDR3 sequence is 15 residues long. Germline trimming cut 1 base from V and 5 bases from J; bases unmatched to any gene: 6. DNA for the CDR3: TGTGCCAGCAGCTTAAACTTGGGGACTAGCCACGAGCAGTACTTC. This translates into CASSLNLGTSHEQYF.

This clonotype was observed a handful of times. This sequence joins TRBV7-9 and TRBJ2-5, with D unclear. This CDR3 has 15 amino acids. The germline V gene encodes CDR1 SEHNR and CDR2 FQNEAQ (reference sequence). Trimming cost V 5 bases and J 4 bases, with 17 bases left between them. Here the CDR3 reads CASSEEKVVRETQYF. In DNA, the CDR3 is TGTGCCAGCAGCGAAGAGAAGGTAGTTCGAGAGACCCAGTACTTC.

This clonotype has a handful of counts. The J gene is TRBJ2-1, the V gene TRBV6-2 or TRBV6-3; D ambiguous. This CDR3 is built from 14 residues. Germline CDR1 is MNHEY and CDR2 is SVGEGT. Trimming removed 7 bases from V and 7 bases from J, with 17 bases in between. The CDR3: CASIPRPSLNEQFF. The CDR3 nucleotides read TGTGCCAGCATTCCTAGGCCCTCATTGAATGAGCAGTTCTTC.

The chain uses TRBV19 and TRBJ2-7; 9 bases map to TRBD1. The CDR3 has 15 amino acids. Germline V gene data show CDR1 as LNHDA and CDR2 as SQIVND (reference sequence). The V segment lost 3 bases and the J segment 7 bases; nucleotides outside the gene matches: 10. CDR3: CASSIPGQGRQEQYF. The DNA of the CDR3 is TGTGCCAGTAGTATCCCGGGACAGGGCCGGCAAGAGCAGTACTTC.

The chain uses TRBV2 and TRBJ2-4, with TRBD1 matching over 7 bases. This CDR3 spans 14 amino acids. V lost 4 bases and J lost 6; bases outside the gene matches: 6. Germline CDR1 is SNHLY and CDR2 is FYNNEI. CDR3 DNA sequence: TGTGCCAGCAGTGGCAACAGGGGTGGAAACATTCAGTACTTC. It codes for CASSGNRGGNIQYF.

This clonotype was recorded many times. The chain is built from TRBV18 and TRBJ2-2; D not certain. CDR1 and CDR2 (germline): KGHSH, LQKENI. CDR3 size: 14 residues. V was trimmed by 2 bases and J by 0 bases, leaving 4 bases between them. The CDR3 DNA sequence: TGTGCCAGCTCACCAGACACGAACACCGGGGAGCTGTTTTTT. Its protein product is CASSPDTNTGELFF.

This chain links TRBV9 with TRBJ2-7, with D unclear. CDR1 and CDR2 from the germline V gene are SGDLS and YYNGEE. Trimming pared 4 bases from V and 2 bases from J, leaving 16 bases between. There are 15 residues in the CDR3. The CDR3 loop reads CASSSVVLLTYEQYF. The CDR3 DNA sequence: TGTGCCAGCAGCTCCGTAGTCCTGCTAACCTACGAGCAGTACTTC. Using reference TRBV9 and TRBJ2-7 for the parts outside the CDR3, the full variable domain is DSGVTQTPKHLITATGQRVTLRCSPRSGDLSVYWYQQSLDQGLQFLIQYYNGEERAKGNILERFSAQQFPDLHSELNLSSLELGDSALYFCASSSVVLLTYEQYFGPGTRLTVT.

V is TRBV4-3 and J is TRBJ2-1, with 11 bases matching TRBD2. The CDR3 consists of 17 residues. The germline V gene encodes CDR1 LGHNA and CDR2 YSLEER. After removal of 0 bases from V and 9 bases from J, the junction contained 10 bases not matched to a gene. CDR3 loop: CASSQDRGTSGSLEQFF. The CDR3 DNA reads TGCGCCAGCAGCCAAGATAGGGGAACTAGCGGGAGTCTTGAGCAGTTCTTC.

This clonotype came up a few times. CDR3 sequence (DNA): TGTGCCAGCATACTCAGGGGGCGTGACACTGAAGCTTTCTTT. Translation: CASILRGRDTEAFF. This sequence joins TRBV12-3 or TRBV12-4 and TRBJ1-1, with 8 bases that match TRBD1. This CDR3 has 14 amino acids. The V gene end was trimmed by 7 bases and the J gene end by 3 bases; junction bases not matched to a gene: 7.

This clonotype was seen many times. The chain uses TRBV7-2 and TRBJ2-4, with 13 nucleotides matching TRBD2. The CDR3 contains 16 residues. The V gene end was trimmed by 4 bases and the J gene end by 12 bases; junction bases not matched to a gene: 12. Germline assignment: CDR1 SGHTA and CDR2 FQGNSA. The CDR3 is CASSSWTSGGGKAQYF. DNA for the CDR3: TGTGCCAGCAGCTCCTGGACTAGCGGGGGTGGTAAAGCTCAGTACTTC.

The chain links TRBV7-6 to TRBJ2-5; either TRBD1 or TRBD2 may supply D (5 bases each). The V end lost 2 bases, the J end lost 6 bases, and 16 bases lay between the germline ends. Per germline, CDR1 SGHVS and CDR2 FNYEAQ. The CDR3 is 15 residues long. The CDR3 DNA follows: TGTGCCAGCAGCTTACCGACAGTGAGGGGCAAGACCCAGTACTTC. It codes for CASSLPTVRGKTQYF.

The chain combines TRBV9 with TRBJ1-2, with 11 nucleotides matching TRBD1. Germline assignment: CDR1 SGDLS and CDR2 YYNGEE. The CDR3 spans 17 residues. V was pared by 3 bases and J by 4 bases, with 11 bases of the junction left unmatched. CDR3 coding DNA: TGTGCCAGCAGCGCCGCCCGGGACAGGGGGACCACCTATGGCTACACCTTC. Amino acid sequence: CASSAARDRGTTYGYTF.

This clonotype appeared a few times. The CDR3 loop reads CARSKTGTREGNEQFF. The CDR3 nucleotides read TGTGCCAGATCTAAAACCGGGACTAGAGAGGGCAATGAGCAGTTCTTC. The genes are TRBV7-4 and TRBJ2-1, with 8 positions matching TRBD2. The germline gives CDR1 SGHVT, CDR2 SQSDAQ. CDR3 length: 16 residues. V shed 9 bases, J shed 6 bases, and the junction held 16 bases outside the gene matches. The complete variable domain, with remaining parts taken from reference TRBV7-4 and TRBJ2-1, reads GAGVSQSPRYKVAKRGRDVALRCDSISGHVTLYWYRQTLGQGSEVLTYSQSDAQRDKSGRPSGRFSAERPERSVSTLKIQRTEQGDSAVYLCARSKTGTREGNEQFFGPGTRLTVL.

The table lists this clonotype with a few counts. V gene TRBV5-5 combines with J gene TRBJ2-7; 10 bases are a match to TRBD2. The V gene's germline CDR1 is SGHKS and CDR2 YYEKEE (reference sequence). This CDR3 region has 16 residues. The ends lost 2 bases at V and 0 bases at J; junction bases unmatched: 5. The CDR3 loop is CASSFLSSGSSYEQYF. The CDR3 DNA reads as TGTGCCAGCAGCTTTCTATCTAGCGGGAGCTCCTACGAGCAGTACTTC.

The chain is built from TRBV10-3 and TRBJ2-1; D gene ambiguous. The V and J ends lost 2 bases and 8 bases respectively, with 13 bases between them. The CDR3 has 14 residues. Germline V CDR1 and CDR2: ENHRY, SYGVKD. This chain's CDR3 is CAISEEGHGDEQFF. DNA for the CDR3: TGTGCCATCAGTGAGGAAGGCCATGGCGATGAGCAGTTCTTC.